These T cell receptor beta chains were read from a single sample in a study of cytomegalovirus exposure and HLA in healthy donors. The data were produced by immunoSEQ multiplex PCR, yet TCRdb's version contains in-frame clones alone and is incomplete. The sample records about 89,000 clones, 85% being singletons. Source material: PBMCs. The receptors shown here come from a middle-aged man in good health and CMV-seropositive. CDR3s include the opening cysteine and the closing phenylalanine or tryptophan. The D gene is left open where the match is weak. Size is omitted from some rows. Given values are once, few, many or a class for expanded clones.

TRBJ2-1 few NA TRBV27 TGTGCCAGCGGCCGGGAGAAGCAGTTCTTC CASGREKQFF
TRBJ2-6 NA NA TRBV7-3 TGTGCCAGCAGCGAGTCTGGGGCCAACGTCCTGACTTTC CASSESGANVLTF
TRBJ2-7 NA NA TRBV5-8 TGTGCCAGCAGCCTCTCGGGGGGCCGAGTATCCGAGCAGTACTTC CASSLSGGRVSEQYF
TRBJ1-6 NA NA TRBV11-2 TGTGCCAGCAGCTTATCGGGGGGAGGGTCACCCCTCCACTTT CASSLSGGGSPLHF
TRBJ2-5 once NA TRBV5-4 TGTGCCAGTACTGAACCGGGTGTACGGGAGACCCAGTACTTC CASTEPGVRETQYF
TRBJ2-7 NA NA TRBV9 TGTGCCAGCAGCGTAGAGCCCACCGCGTACGAGCAGTACTTC CASSVEPTAYEQYF
TRBJ2-2 medium-sized NA TRBV1 TGCACCCCGGACTCCAACACCGGGGAGCTGTTTTTT CTPDSNTGELFF
TRBJ2-7 NA TRBD1 TRBV5-4 TGTGCCAGCAGCCACAGGGGAACGGACGAGCAGTACTTC CASSHRGTDEQYF
TRBJ1-4 NA NA TRBV7-9 TGTGCCAGCAGCTCAGAGGGTAATGAAAAACTGTTTTTT CASSSEGNEKLFF
TRBJ2-6 NA TRBD1 TRBV7-8 TGTGCCAGCAGAGACAAAAGGACAGGGACCGGGGCCAACGTCCTGACTTTC CASRDKRTGTGANVLTF
TRBJ2-1 NA NA TRBV29-1 TGCAGCGTTGTTCTGGGGCAGAATGAGCAGTTCTTC CSVVLGQNEQFF
TRBJ2-3 NA NA TRBV7-6 TGTGCCAGCAGCTTAGCGACGCTAGCTAGAGATACGCAGTATTTT CASSLATLARDTQYF
TRBJ2-7 NA TRBD1 TRBV28 TGTGCCAGCAGTGTGTTTGGACAGGGAAAATGGGAGCAGTACTTC CASSVFGQGKWEQYF
TRBJ2-5 NA TRBD2 TRBV2 TGTGCCAGCAGGCGGACTAGCGGGGGCCCGGAGACCCAGTACTTC CASRRTSGGPETQYF
TRBJ1-1 NA NA TRBV2 TGTGCCAGCAGTGCTCGGGGGGCCGGGAACACTGAAGCTTTCTTT CASSARGAGNTEAFF
TRBJ1-6 NA NA TRBV6-1 TGTGCCAGCAGTGAACAGGGACTTAATTCACCCCTCCACTTT CASSEQGLNSPLHF
TRBJ2-7 NA TRBD2 TRBV15 TGTGCCACCAGCAGAGTAGTGGGGGGAGGGGACTCCTACGAGCAGTACTTC CATSRVVGGGDSYEQYF
TRBJ1-2 NA TRBD1 TRBV6-1 TGTGCCAGCAGTGAAAATCAGGGGGCGCGAGGCTACACCTTC CASSENQGARGYTF
TRBJ2-7 NA NA TRBV11-3 TGTGCCAGCAGCAGCCACAGGACAACGACCTACGAGCAGTACTTC CASSSHRTTTYEQYF
TRBJ1-1 NA TRBD1 TRBV29-1 TGCAGCGTTGGACAGGGGGGCGCTGAAGCTTTCTTT CSVGQGGAEAFF
TRBJ1-2 NA NA TRBV5-8 TGTGCCAGCAATATTCAACCTAATTTTTATGGCTACACCTTC CASNIQPNFYGYTF
TRBJ2-2 NA TRBD1 TRBV19 TGTGCCAGTAGTCCGACGGACAGGCCCGGGGAGCTGTTTTTT CASSPTDRPGELFF
TRBJ1-4 NA TRBD1 TRBV28 TGTGCCAGCAGTCCTTGGGACAGCGGTAATGAAAAACTGTTTTTT CASSPWDSGNEKLFF
TRBJ2-7 once NA TRBV19 TGTGCCAGTAGTATGGCCTTAACAGGACCCTCCTACGAGCAGTACTTC CASSMALTGPSYEQYF